This TCR beta chain was observed in a study of graft-versus-host responses after intestinal transplantation. Using immunoSEQ multiplex PCR, the repertoire was profiled, and TCRdb retains in-frame clones only, with some absent. The data show around 99,000 clones, about nine tenths seen once. General study results and limits: Marrow from the recipient contained GvH clones, some of which had appeared first in ileum or blood.

In regard to this clone: Its antigen is unknown.

Germline CDR1 SGHRS, CDR2 YFSETQ. The V and J ends lost 5 bases and 2 bases respectively, with 13 bases between them. CDR3 size: 14 residues. Specimen: unstimulated CD4+ T cells sorted from spleen or lymph node cells, collected before transplant. This chain links TRBV5-1 with TRBJ2-5; TRBD2 is a possible D gene (5 bases). The receptor's source is a human donor who was the organ donor for an intestinal transplant. This CDR3 is CASREGPPQETQYF. DNA of the CDR3: TGCGCCAGCAGAGAGGGCCCCCCTCAAGAGACCCAGTACTTC.